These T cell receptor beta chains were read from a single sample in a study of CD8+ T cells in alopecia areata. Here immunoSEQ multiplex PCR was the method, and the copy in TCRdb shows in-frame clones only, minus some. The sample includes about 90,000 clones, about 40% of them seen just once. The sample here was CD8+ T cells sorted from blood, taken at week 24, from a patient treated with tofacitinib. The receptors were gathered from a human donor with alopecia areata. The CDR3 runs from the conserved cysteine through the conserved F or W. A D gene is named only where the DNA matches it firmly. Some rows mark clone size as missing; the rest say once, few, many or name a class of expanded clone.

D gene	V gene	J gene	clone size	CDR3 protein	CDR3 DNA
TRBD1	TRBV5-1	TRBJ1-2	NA	CASSPPGQGRGYTF	TGCGCCAGCAGTCCCCCGGGACAGGGGCGAGGCTACACCTTC
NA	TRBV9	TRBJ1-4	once	CASSVGGGTNEKLFF	TGTGCCAGCAGCGTAGGGGGCGGAACTAATGAAAAACTGTTTTTT
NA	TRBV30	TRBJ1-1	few	CALFGGWETEAFF	TGTGCTCTCTTCGGGGGCTGGGAGACTGAAGCTTTCTTT
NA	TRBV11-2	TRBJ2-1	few	CASTPNSSPLNEQFF	TGTGCCAGCACCCCTAATTCTAGCCCACTGAATGAGCAGTTCTTC
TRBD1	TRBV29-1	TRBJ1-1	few	CSARTGRSAEAFF	TGCAGCGCCAGGACAGGGAGATCCGCTGAAGCTTTCTTT
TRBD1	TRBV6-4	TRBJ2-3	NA	CASSDSSPDRADTQYF	TGTGCCAGCAGTGACTCGAGTCCGGACAGGGCAGATACGCAGTATTTT
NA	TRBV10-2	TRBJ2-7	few	CASSDPRETHYEQYF	TGCGCCAGCAGCGACCCCAGGGAAACTCACTACGAGCAGTACTTC
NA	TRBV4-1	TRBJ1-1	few	CASSQDRGSTEAFF	TGCGCCAGCAGCCAAGACCGGGGGAGCACTGAAGCTTTCTTT
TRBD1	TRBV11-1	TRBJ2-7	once	CASSLRRDRAAGYEQYF	TGTGCCAGCAGCCTGAGGAGGGACAGGGCGGCAGGGTACGAGCAGTACTTC
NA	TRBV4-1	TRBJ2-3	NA	CASSQEGTSGADTQYF	TGCGCCAGCAGCCAAGAGGGCACCTCCGGGGCAGATACGCAGTATTTT
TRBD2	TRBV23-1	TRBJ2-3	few	CALRGGPTDTQYF	TGCGCCCTCCGGGGGGGGCCCACAGATACGCAGTATTTT
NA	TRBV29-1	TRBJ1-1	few	CSVPHTSEAFF	TGCAGCGTCCCCCACACGAGTGAAGCTTTCTTT
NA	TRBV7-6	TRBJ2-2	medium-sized	CASSQDISNTGELFF	TGTGCCAGCAGCCAAGACATCTCGAACACCGGGGAGCTGTTTTTT
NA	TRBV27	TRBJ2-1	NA	CASSLSGDPYNEQFF	TGTGCCAGCAGTTTATCGGGGGACCCCTACAATGAGCAGTTCTTC
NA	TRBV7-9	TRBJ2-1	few	CASTHSPDEQFF	TGTGCCAGCACCCATAGCCCCGATGAGCAGTTCTTC
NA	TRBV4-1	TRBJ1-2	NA	CASSQEEGRASFGYTF	TGCGCCAGCAGCCAAGAAGAGGGGCGGGCCTCCTTTGGCTACACCTTC
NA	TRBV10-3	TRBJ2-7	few	CAISGLVSSYEQYF	TGTGCCATCAGTGGTCTGGTGAGCTCCTACGAGCAGTACTTC
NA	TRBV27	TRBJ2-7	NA	CASSPRTLYEQYF	TGTGCCAGCAGTCCCCGGACACTTTACGAGCAGTACTTC
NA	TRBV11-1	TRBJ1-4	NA	CASSPRRTGGEKLFF	TGTGCCAGCAGCCCCCGGCGCACAGGAGGTGAAAAACTGTTTTTT
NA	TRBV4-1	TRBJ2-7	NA	CASSQDRVEQYF	TGCGCCAGCAGCCAAGATAGGGTGGAGCAGTACTTC
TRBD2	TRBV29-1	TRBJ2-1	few	CSVDWGGRKFF	TGCAGCGTTGATTGGGGGGGGAGGAAGTTCTTC
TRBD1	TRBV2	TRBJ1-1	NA	CAREQGANTEAFF	TGTGCCAGAGAACAGGGGGCTAACACTGAAGCTTTCTTT
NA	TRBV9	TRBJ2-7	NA	CASSSDPRYEQYF	TGTGCCAGCAGCTCAGACCCGCGGTACGAGCAGTACTTC
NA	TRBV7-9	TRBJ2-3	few	CASDPDRRDITDTQYF	TGTGCCAGCGACCCGGATCGGCGGGATATTACAGATACGCAGTATTTT
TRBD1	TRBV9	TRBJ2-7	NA	CASSAGQGAEGEQYF	TGTGCCAGCAGCGCCGGACAGGGGGCAGAGGGCGAGCAGTACTTC
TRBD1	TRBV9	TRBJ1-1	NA	CASSVEGQAEGAFF	TGTGCCAGCAGCGTGGAAGGACAGGCCGAGGGAGCTTTCTTT
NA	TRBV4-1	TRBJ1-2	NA	CASSQGEGDYGYTF	TGCGCCAGCAGCCAAGGTGAGGGGGACTATGGCTACACCTTC
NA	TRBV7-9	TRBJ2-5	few	CASSHPGGGETQYF	TGTGCCAGCAGCCATCCGGGGGGCGGTGAGACCCAGTACTTC
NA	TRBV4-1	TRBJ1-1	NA	CASSPSPGRYTEAFF	TGCGCCAGCAGCCCCTCCCCGGGACGGTACACTGAAGCTTTCTTT
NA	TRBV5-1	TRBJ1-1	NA	CASSLGRAEAFF	TGCGCCAGCAGCTTGGGCCGGGCTGAAGCTTTCTTT
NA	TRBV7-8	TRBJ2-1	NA	CASSLIPGRYNEQFF	TGTGCCAGCAGCTTAATTCCGGGAAGATACAATGAGCAGTTCTTC
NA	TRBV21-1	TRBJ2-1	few	CASKHPARTYNEQFF	TGTGCCAGCAAACACCCGGCTCGGACCTACAATGAGCAGTTCTTC
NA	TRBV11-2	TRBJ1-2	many	CASSLGGPNYGYTF	TGTGCCAGCAGCTTGGGGGGTCCTAACTATGGCTACACCTTC
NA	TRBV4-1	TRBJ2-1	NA	CASSQVVGESSYNEQFF	TGCGCCAGCAGCCAAGTAGTCGGGGAGAGCTCCTACAATGAGCAGTTCTTC
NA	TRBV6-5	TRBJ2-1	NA	CASSFPGNEQFF	TGTGCCAGCAGTTTCCCAGGGAATGAGCAGTTCTTC
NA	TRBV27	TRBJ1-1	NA	CASKGMNTEAFF	TGTGCCAGCAAAGGGATGAACACTGAAGCTTTCTTT
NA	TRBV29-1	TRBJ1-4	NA	CSVGLTNEKLFF	TGCAGCGTGGGGTTGACTAATGAAAAACTGTTTTTT
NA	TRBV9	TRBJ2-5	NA	CASSVGYYQETQYF	TGTGCCAGCAGCGTAGGCTACTACCAAGAGACCCAGTACTTC
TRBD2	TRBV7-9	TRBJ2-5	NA	CASSRSAGAQETQYF	TGTGCCAGCAGCCGTTCAGCGGGGGCCCAAGAGACCCAGTACTTC
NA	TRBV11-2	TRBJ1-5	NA	CASSLAEPSPNQPQHF	TGTGCCAGCAGCTTAGCGGAGCCCAGCCCTAATCAGCCCCAGCATTTT
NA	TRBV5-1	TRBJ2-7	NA	CASSPWGTESYEQYF	TGCGCCAGCAGCCCATGGGGGACGGAATCCTACGAGCAGTACTTC
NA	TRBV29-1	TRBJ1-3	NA	CSTTTGGNTIYF	TGCAGCACTACCACAGGGGGAAACACCATATATTTT
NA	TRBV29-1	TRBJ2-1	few	CSVELGVGVKRGYYNEQFF	TGCAGCGTTGAATTGGGAGTAGGGGTTAAAAGAGGGTACTACAATGAGCAGTTCTTC
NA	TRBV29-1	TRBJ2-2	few	CSVVEPNTGELFF	TGCAGCGTTGTAGAGCCGAACACCGGGGAGCTGTTTTTT
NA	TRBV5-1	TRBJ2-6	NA	CASSPDWTSKHSGANVLTF	TGCGCCAGCAGCCCAGATTGGACATCTAAACACTCTGGGGCCAACGTCCTGACTTTC
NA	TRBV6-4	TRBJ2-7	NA	CASSPYAGYEQYF	TGTGCCAGCAGTCCATACGCGGGGTACGAGCAGTACTTC
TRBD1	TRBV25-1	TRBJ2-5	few	CASHSRDRGEETQYF	TGTGCCAGCCACAGCCGGGACAGGGGCGAAGAGACCCAGTACTTC
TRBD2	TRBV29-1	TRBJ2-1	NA	CSVEATREEKSNEQFF	TGCAGCGTTGAAGCCACTCGGGAGGAGAAAAGCAATGAGCAGTTCTTC
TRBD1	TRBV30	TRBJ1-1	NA	CAWMRDSSNTEAFF	TGTGCCTGGATGAGGGACAGTTCGAACACTGAAGCTTTCTTT
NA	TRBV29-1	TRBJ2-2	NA	CSVIFTGELFF	TGCAGCGTCATATTTACCGGGGAGCTGTTTTTT
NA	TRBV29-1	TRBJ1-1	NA	CRTSGTEAFF	TGCAGAACTTCGGGCACTGAAGCTTTCTTT
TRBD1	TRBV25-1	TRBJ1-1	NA	CASSEYKTGGTEAFF	TGTGCCAGCAGTGAATATAAGACAGGGGGCACTGAAGCTTTCTTT
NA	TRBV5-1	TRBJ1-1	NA	CASSSSQGMNTEAFF	TGCGCCAGCAGCTCCAGTCAGGGCATGAACACTGAAGCTTTCTTT
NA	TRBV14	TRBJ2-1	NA	CASSQDVHNEQFF	TGTGCCAGCAGCCAAGACGTACACAATGAGCAGTTCTTC
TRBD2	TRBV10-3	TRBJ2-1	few	CAIRGLAGNNEQFF	TGTGCCATCAGGGGACTAGCGGGGAACAATGAGCAGTTCTTC
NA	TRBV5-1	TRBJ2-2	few	CASSFPPGVSNTGELFF	TGCGCCAGCAGCTTCCCCCCAGGGGTATCGAACACCGGGGAGCTGTTTTTT
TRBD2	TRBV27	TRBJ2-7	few	CASRLAGGYEQYF	TGTGCCAGCAGACTAGCGGGAGGCTACGAGCAGTACTTC
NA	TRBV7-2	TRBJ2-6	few	CASGSRGSGANVLTF	TGTGCCAGTGGTAGTAGAGGTTCTGGGGCCAACGTCCTGACTTTC